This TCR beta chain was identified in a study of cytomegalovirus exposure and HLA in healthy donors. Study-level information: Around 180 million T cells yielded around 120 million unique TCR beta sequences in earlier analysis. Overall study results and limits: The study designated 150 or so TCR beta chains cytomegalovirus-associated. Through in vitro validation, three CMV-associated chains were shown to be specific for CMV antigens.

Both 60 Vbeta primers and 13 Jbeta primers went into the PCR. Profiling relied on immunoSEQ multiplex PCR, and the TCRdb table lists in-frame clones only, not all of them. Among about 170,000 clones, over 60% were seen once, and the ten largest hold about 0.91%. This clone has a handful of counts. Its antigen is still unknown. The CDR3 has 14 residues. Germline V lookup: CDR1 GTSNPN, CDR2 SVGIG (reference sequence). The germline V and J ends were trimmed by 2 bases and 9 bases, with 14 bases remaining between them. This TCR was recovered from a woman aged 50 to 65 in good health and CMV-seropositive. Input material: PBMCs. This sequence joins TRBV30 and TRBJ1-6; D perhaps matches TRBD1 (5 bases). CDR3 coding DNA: TGTGCCTGGAGTTTTTCGGGGGAAGGTTCACCCCTCCACTTT. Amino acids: CAWSFSGEGSPLHF.